This is a list of T cell receptor beta chains from one sample in a study of control samples from healthy donors and cancer patients. Sequenced by immunoSEQ multiplex PCR; TCRdb stores in-frame clones only, minus some. The sample yields about 130,000 clones, approximately 90% seen once. Sequenced sample: blood. These receptors all come from a man over 45 in good health. CDR3s include the opening cysteine and the closing phenylalanine or tryptophan. Fields, in order: CDR3 protein, CDR3 DNA, V gene, clone size, D gene, J gene. The D gene is left open where the match is weak. Clone size is given for some rows only: seen once, a few or many times, or a class if the clone is expanded.

CASSPGQGGTGELFF	TGTGCCAGCAGCCCGGGACAGGGAGGGACCGGGGAGCTGTTTTTT	TRBV28	-	TRBD1	TRBJ2-2
CASSLSRQGTGYTF	TGTGCCAGCAGTCTCTCAAGGCAGGGAACGGGCTACACCTTC	TRBV27	-	-	TRBJ1-2
CASSPPILDTDTQYF	TGTGCCAGCAGCCCGCCTATTCTGGACACAGATACGCAGTATTTT	TRBV7-8	-	-	TRBJ2-3
CASRRGGRNTGELFF	TGTGCCAGCAGACGTGGGGGGAGGAACACCGGGGAGCTGTTTTTT	TRBV7-3	-	-	TRBJ2-2
CASSLPARQPQHF	TGTGCCAGCAGTCTTCCGGCCAGGCAGCCCCAGCATTTT	TRBV12-3/TRBV12-4	-	-	TRBJ1-5
CAWGYLEKLFF	TGTGCCTGGGGGTACTTGGAAAAACTGTTTTTT	TRBV30	-	-	TRBJ1-4
CATGGQGAFQPQHF	TGTGCCACCGGCGGACAGGGGGCGTTTCAGCCCCAGCATTTT	TRBV24-1	-	TRBD1	TRBJ1-5
CASSLRGAGARTDTQYF	TGTGCCAGCAGCTTAAGGGGAGCGGGGGCGCGCACAGATACGCAGTATTTT	TRBV7-6	once	TRBD2	TRBJ2-3
CASSPTGAARGQETQYF	TGTGCCAGCAGCCCAACCGGAGCGGCCAGGGGCCAAGAGACCCAGTACTTC	TRBV7-6	once	-	TRBJ2-5
CASSFDRAQNYGYTF	TGCGCCAGCAGCTTTGACAGGGCCCAAAACTATGGCTACACCTTC	TRBV5-1	-	TRBD1	TRBJ1-2